The entry that follows covers one T cell receptor (beta chain) sequence. As yet, its antigen is unknown. The method was immunoSEQ multiplex PCR; TCRdb's version includes in-frame clones alone and lacks a portion of them. Of more than 2 million clones listed, about 94% are singletons. This CDR3 is built from 15 residues. J was trimmed by 7 bases and V by 1 base; bases with no gene match: 10. Germline V gene sequence: CDR1 SGHNT, CDR2 YYREEE (reference sequence). These data are taken from a study of shared clonotypes between healthy human individuals. Study information: The people who gave samples were two women and three men aged 18 to 49.

Findings and limits, study-wide: What limited the represented genetic and exposure-history diversity was the small number of donors. About 5.2% was the fraction of naive CD4 clonotypes found shared across four donors. Non-shared clonotypes had lower generation probabilities than clonotypes shared by all four sorted-subset donors.

The source is a man aged 18 to 29 in good health. The V and J genes are TRBV5-4 and TRBJ2-7; TRBD2 aligns across 8 bases. Sequenced sample: naive CD4+ T cells sorted from blood. Subset specified: CD45RA+ positively selected. The CDR3 spells CASSLREGGSGEQYF. The CDR3 nucleotides are TGTGCCAGCAGCTTGCGGGAGGGCGGTTCGGGAGAGCAGTACTTC.